This T cell receptor (beta chain) was sequenced during a study of T cells after yellow fever vaccination. In the study overall: In the case of low-cell-number fractions, SMART-Seq v4 Ultra Low Input was used for preparation. Study observations and caveats: A small share of clonotypes appeared in both CD4 and CD8 compartments.

Each CDR3 protein is one row after TCRdb ran MiXCR on the 5' RACE reads. The sample carries approximately 160,000 distinct CDR3 sequences, approximately 6.2% recorded once. The CDR3 sequence is 16 residues long. The germline V gene encodes CDR1 SGHNT and CDR2 YYREEE (reference sequence). With V trimmed by 4 bases and J by 6 bases, 5 bases remained unmatched. For this clonotype: Antigen unknown.

The V call is TRBV5-4, the J call TRBJ2-1, with 15 bases fitting TRBD2. The material sequenced was CD4+ T cells sorted from PBMCs, taken on the day of the first yellow fever vaccination. The source is a man younger than 35 who received the YFV17D yellow fever vaccine. The chain's CDR3 is CASSPGLAGGLNEQFF. In DNA form, the CDR3 reads TGTGCCAGCAGCCCCGGACTAGCGGGGGGGCTCAATGAGCAGTTCTTC.